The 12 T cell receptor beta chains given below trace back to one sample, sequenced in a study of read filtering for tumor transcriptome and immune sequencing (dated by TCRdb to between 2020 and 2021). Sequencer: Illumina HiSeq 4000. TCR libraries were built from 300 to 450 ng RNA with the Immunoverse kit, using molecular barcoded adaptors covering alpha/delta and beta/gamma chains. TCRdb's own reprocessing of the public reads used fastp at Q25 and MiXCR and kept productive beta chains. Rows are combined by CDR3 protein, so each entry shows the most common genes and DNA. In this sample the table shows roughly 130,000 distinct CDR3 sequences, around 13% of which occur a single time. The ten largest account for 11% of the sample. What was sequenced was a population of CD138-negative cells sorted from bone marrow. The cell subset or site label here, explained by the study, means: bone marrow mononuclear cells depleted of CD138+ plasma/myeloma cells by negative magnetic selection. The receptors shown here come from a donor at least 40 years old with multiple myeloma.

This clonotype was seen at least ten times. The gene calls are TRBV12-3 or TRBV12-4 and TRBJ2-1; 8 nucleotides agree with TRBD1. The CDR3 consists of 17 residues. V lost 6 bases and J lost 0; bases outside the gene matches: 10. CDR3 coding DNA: TGTGCCAGCAGCCTTGACAGGGGAGTTTCCTCCTACAATGAGCAGTTCTTC. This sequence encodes CASSLDRGVSSYNEQFF.

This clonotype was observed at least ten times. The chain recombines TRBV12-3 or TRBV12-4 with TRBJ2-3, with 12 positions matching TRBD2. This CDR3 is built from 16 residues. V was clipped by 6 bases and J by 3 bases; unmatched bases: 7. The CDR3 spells CASSTTSGSNTDTQYF. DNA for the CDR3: TGTGCCAGCAGCACGACTAGCGGGAGCAATACAGATACGCAGTATTTT.

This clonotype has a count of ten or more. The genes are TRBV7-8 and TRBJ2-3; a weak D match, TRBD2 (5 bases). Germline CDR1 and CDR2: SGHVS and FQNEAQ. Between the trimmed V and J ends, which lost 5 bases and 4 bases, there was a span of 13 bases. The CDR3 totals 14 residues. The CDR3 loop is CASSHSRRADTQYF. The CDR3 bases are TGTGCCAGCAGCCATAGCAGGCGGGCAGATACGCAGTATTTT.

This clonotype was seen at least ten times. The CDR3 here is CASRETATNQPQHF. The CDR3 DNA sequence: TGTGCCAGTAGGGAGACAGCTACCAATCAGCCCCAGCATTTT. The chain has TRBV19 and TRBJ1-5; the D gene is possibly TRBD1 (5 bases). V was trimmed by 6 bases and J by 3 bases, leaving 12 bases between them. The CDR3 has 14 residues. The germline V gene encodes CDR1 LNHDA and CDR2 SQIVND (reference sequence).

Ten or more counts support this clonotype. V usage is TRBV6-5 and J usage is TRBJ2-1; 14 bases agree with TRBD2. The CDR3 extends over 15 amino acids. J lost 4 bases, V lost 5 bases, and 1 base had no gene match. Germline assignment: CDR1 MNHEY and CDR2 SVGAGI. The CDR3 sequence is CASSRTSGRYNEQFF. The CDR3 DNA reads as TGTGCCAGCAGTAGGACTAGCGGGAGGTACAATGAGCAGTTCTTC.

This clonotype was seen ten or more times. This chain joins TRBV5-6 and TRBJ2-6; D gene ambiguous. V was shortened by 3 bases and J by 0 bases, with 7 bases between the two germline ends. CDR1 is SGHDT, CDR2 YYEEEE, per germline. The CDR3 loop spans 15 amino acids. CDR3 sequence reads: CASSSSSSGANVLTF. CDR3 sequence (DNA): TGTGCCAGCAGCTCCAGCAGCTCTGGGGCCAACGTCCTGACTTTC.

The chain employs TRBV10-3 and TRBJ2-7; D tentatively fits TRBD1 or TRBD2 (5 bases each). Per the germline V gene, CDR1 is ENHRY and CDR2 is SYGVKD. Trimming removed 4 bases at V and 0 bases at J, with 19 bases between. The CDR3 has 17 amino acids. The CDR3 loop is CAISGGSTGRSSYEQYF. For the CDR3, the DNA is TGTGCCATCAGTGGGGGGTCGACGGGCCGTAGCTCCTACGAGCAGTACTTC.

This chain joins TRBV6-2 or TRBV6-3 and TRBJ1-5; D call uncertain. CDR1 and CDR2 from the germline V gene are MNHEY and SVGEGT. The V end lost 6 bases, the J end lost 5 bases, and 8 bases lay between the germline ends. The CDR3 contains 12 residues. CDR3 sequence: CASSGNYQPQHF. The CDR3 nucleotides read TGTGCCAGCAGCGGAAACTATCAGCCCCAGCATTTT.

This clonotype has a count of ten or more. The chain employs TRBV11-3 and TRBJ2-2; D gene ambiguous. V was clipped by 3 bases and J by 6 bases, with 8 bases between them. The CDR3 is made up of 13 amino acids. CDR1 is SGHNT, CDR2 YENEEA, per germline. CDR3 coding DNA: TGTGCCAGCAGCTTCTATTTTGCCGGGGAGCTGTTTTTT. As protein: CASSFYFAGELFF.

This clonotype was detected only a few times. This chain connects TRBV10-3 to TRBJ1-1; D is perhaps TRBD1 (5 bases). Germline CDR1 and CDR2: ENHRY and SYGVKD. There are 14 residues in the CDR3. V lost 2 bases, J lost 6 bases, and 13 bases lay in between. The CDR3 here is CAISEVREVAEAFF. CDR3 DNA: TGTGCCATCAGTGAGGTCAGGGAGGTTGCTGAAGCTTTCTTT.

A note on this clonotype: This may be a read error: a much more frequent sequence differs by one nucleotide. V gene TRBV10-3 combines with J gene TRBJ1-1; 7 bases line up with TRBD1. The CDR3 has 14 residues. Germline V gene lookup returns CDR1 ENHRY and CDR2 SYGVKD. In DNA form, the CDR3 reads TGTGCCATCAACCCGGGACAGTTGAACACTGACGCTTTCTTT. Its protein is CAINPGQLNTDAFF.

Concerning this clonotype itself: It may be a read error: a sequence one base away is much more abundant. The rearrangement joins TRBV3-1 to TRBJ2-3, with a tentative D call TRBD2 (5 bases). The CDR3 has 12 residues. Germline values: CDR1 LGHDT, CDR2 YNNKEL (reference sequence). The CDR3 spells CASGQGPRAQYF. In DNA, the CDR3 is TGTGCCAGCGGCCAAGGACCGAGGGCGCAGTATTTT.